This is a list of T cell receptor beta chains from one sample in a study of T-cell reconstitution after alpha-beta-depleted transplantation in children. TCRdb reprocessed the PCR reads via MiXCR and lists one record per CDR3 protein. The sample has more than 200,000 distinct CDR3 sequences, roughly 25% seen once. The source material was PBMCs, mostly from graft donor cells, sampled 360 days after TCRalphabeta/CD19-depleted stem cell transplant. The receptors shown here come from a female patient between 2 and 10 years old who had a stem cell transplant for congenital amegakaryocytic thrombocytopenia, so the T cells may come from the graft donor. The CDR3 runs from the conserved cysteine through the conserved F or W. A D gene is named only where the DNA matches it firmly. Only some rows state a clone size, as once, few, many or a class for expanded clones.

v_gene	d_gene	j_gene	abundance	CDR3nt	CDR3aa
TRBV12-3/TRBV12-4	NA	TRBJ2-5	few	TGTGCCAGCAGTTTGTTAGTAGAGACCCAGTACTTC	CASSLLVETQYF
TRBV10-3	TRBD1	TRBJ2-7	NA	TGTGCCATTAATCGACAGGGGTCCCTCTACGAGCAGTACTTC	CAINRQGSLYEQYF
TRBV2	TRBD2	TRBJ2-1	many	TGTGCCAGCGGGAGACTAGCGGTCTACAATGAGCAGTTCTTC	CASGRLAVYNEQFF
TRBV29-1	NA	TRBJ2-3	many	TGCAGCGTTGAATTGGAGCGGGGCACAGATACGCAGTATTTT	CSVELERGTDTQYF
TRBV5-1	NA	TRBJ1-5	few	TGCGCCACCCTGGAACAGGGTTTCAATCAGCCCCAGCATTTT	CATLEQGFNQPQHF
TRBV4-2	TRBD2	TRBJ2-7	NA	TGTGCCAGCAGCCAAGTCGCTAGCGGGATGGTTTCCTACGAGCAGTACTTC	CASSQVASGMVSYEQYF
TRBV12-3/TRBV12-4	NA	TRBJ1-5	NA	TGTGCCAGCAGTTCTTTCCGGAGTCATGGTAGCAATCAGCCCCAGCATTTT	CASSSFRSHGSNQPQHF
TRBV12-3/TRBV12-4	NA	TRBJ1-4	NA	TGTGCCAGCAAGGGCCTAGGCAGCAATGAAAAACTGTTTTTT	CASKGLGSNEKLFF
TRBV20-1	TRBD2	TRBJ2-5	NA	TGCAGTGCTTTGACTAGCGGGCAAGAGACCCAGTACTTC	CSALTSGQETQYF
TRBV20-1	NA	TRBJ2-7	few	TGCAGTGCTAGCAGGGGCACCCTGTACGAGCAGTACTTC	CSASRGTLYEQYF
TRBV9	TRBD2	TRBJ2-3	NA	TGTGCCAGCAGGCGGGAGGGCCATGCAGATACGCAGTATTTT	CASRREGHADTQYF
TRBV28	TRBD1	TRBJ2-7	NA	TGTGCCAGCAGTTTTAGCGCGGCGGACAGGGGTTCCTATCTCTCCTACGAGCAGTACTTC	CASSFSAADRGSYLSYEQYF
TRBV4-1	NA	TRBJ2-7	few	TGCGCCAGCAGCCAAGGCCCGGGACTTTCTATCTACGAGCAGTACTTC	CASSQGPGLSIYEQYF
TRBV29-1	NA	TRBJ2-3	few	TGCAGCGTGGTAGCGGATAGCACAGATACGCAGTATTTT	CSVVADSTDTQYF
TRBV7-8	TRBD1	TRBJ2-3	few	TGTGCCAGCAACGGGAACCGGGACAGGGTTTTTATAGATACGCAGTATTTT	CASNGNRDRVFIDTQYF
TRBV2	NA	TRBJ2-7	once	TGTGCCAGCAGTGAAGGGCTGAGGATCTACGAGCAGTACTTC	CASSEGLRIYEQYF
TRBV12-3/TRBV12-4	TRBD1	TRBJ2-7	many	TGTGCCAGCAGTTTCGGGACAGGGGGAACTTACTTC	CASSFGTGGTYF
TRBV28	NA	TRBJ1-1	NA	TGTGCCAGCAGCGCCAGCAGCCTGGGGCTGCAGGCTTTCTTT	CASSASSLGLQAFF
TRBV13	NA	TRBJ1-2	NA	TGTGCCAGCAGAGGGGGAAACAGGGATGGCTACACCTTC	CASRGGNRDGYTF
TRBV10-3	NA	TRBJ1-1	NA	TGTGCCATCAGAAGGGACAACATGAACACTGAAGCTTTCTTT	CAIRRDNMNTEAFF
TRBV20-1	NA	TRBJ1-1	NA	TGCAGTGCTACGAGGGAGAGCACTGAAGCTTTCTTT	CSATRESTEAFF
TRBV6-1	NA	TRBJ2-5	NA	TGTGCCAGCGGGTTCGATAACACCTTAGAGACCCAGTACTTC	CASGFDNTLETQYF
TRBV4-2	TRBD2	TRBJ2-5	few	TGTGCCAGCAGCCAAAGCGGGGGGGCACAAGAGACCCAGTACTTC	CASSQSGGAQETQYF
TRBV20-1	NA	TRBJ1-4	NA	TGCAGTGCTAGATCCGGCGATGAAAAACTGTTTTTT	CSARSGDEKLFF
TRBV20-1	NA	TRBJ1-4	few	TGCAGTGCTAGAGAGGGGCAAAGTAATGAAAAACTGTTTTTT	CSAREGQSNEKLFF
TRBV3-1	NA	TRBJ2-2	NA	TGTGCCAGCAGCCCGGGGACCCGGAACACCGGGGAGCTGTTTTTT	CASSPGTRNTGELFF
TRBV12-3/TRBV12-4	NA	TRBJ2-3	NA	TGTGCCAGCAGTTTAAGGTCAGGTTTGCAGGTCACAGATACGCAGTATTTT	CASSLRSGLQVTDTQYF
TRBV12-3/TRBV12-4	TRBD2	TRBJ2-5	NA	TGTGCCAGCAGTACACTAGCGGGGGTTCAAGAGACCCAGTACTTC	CASSTLAGVQETQYF
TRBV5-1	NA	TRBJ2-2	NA	TGCGCCAGCAGCGAAGGACGGGCGGGCACCGGGGAGCTGTTTTTT	CASSEGRAGTGELFF
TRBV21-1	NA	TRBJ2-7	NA	TGTGCCAGCAGCAGTGGGGCCCGGGACGGAGAGGAGGGAAAAGGTAGCTCCTACGAGCAGTACTTC	CASSSGARDGEEGKGSSYEQYF
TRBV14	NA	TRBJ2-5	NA	TGTGCCAGCAGCGCGACCGGGACACCACAAGAGACCCAGTACTTC	CASSATGTPQETQYF
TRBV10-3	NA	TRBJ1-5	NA	TGTGCCATCAGTGAGCCGGGAGGGGAGCAGCCCCAGCATTTT	CAISEPGGEQPQHF
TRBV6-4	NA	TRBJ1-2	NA	TGTGCCAGCAGTGACGGTGCAGGGCCCTATGGCTACACCTTC	CASSDGAGPYGYTF
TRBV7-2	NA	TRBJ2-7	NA	TGTGCCAGCAGCTTAACCCTCACCTACGAGCAGTACTTC	CASSLTLTYEQYF
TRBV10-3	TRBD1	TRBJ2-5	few	TGTGCCATCAGTGACGGGACAGGGGTGGAGACCCAGTACTTC	CAISDGTGVETQYF
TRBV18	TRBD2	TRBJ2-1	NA	TGTGCCAGCTCACCAGGGTCTAGCGGGAGGAACAATGAGCAGTTCTTC	CASSPGSSGRNNEQFF
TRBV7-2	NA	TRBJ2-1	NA	TGTGCCAGCAGCTTGAGGCTATTAACTTACAATGAGCAGTTCTTC	CASSLRLLTYNEQFF
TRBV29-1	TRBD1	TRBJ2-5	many	TGCAGCGTAGACCCTAGGACAGGGTTACGGGAGACCCAGTACTTC	CSVDPRTGLRETQYF
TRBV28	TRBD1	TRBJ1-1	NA	TGTGCCAGCAGTCCCCCCAAACAGGGGCGGACTGAAGCTTTCTTT	CASSPPKQGRTEAFF
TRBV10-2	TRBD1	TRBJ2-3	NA	TGCGCCAGCAGTGATAGGGGGCAGACAGATACGCAGTATTTT	CASSDRGQTDTQYF
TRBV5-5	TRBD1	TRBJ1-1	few	TGTGCCAGCAGCTTGGTGGACAGGGTTATTGGCACTGAAGCTTTCTTT	CASSLVDRVIGTEAFF
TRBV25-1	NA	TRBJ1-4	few	TGTGCCAGCGGTGGCTGGCCTAATGAAAAACTGTTTTTT	CASGGWPNEKLFF
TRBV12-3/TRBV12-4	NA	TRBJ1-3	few	TGTGCCAGCAGCCCCCTCGGGTCCTCTGGAAACACCATATATTTT	CASSPLGSSGNTIYF
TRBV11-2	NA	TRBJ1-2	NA	TGTGCCAGCAGCTTTACGGGGGCTGATAGCTATGGCTACACCTTC	CASSFTGADSYGYTF
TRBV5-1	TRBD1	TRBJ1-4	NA	TGCGCCAGCAGCTTGGGGGACAGAAATAATGAAAAACTGTTTTTT	CASSLGDRNNEKLFF
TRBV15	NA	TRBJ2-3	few	TGTGCCACCAGCAGAGATAATGGGAACACAGATACGCAGTATTTT	CATSRDNGNTDTQYF
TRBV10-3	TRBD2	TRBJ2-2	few	TGTGCCATACCAGCGGGGGACTACTATAGCACCGGGGAGCTGTTTTTT	CAIPAGDYYSTGELFF
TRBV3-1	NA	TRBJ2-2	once	TGTGCCTCCTGCCCGCTTAATCCCGACACCGGGGAGCTGTTTTTT	CASCPLNPDTGELFF
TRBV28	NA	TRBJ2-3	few	TGTGCCAGCAGTTTAGGGCAGTCTAGCACAGATACGCAGTATTTT	CASSLGQSSTDTQYF
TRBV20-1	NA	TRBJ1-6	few	TGCAGTGCCATCGGGACGGATTCACCCCTCCACTTT	CSAIGTDSPLHF
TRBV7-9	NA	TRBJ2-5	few	TGTGCCAGCAGCTCATCCCAAAGGCAAGAGACCCAGTACTTC	CASSSSQRQETQYF
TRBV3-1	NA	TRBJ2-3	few	TGTGCCAGCAGCCAAGCAAGGACAGATACGCAGTATTTT	CASSQARTDTQYF
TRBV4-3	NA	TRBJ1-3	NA	TGCGCCAGCAGCCAAGATACAGGACTGAGAAACACCATATATTTT	CASSQDTGLRNTIYF
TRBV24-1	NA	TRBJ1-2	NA	TGTGCCACCAGTGATCTACAGGACACTTTGGATGGCTACACCTTC	CATSDLQDTLDGYTF
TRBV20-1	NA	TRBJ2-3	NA	TGCAGTGCTAGAGCGGGTACAGAGATCACAGATACGCAGTATTTT	CSARAGTEITDTQYF